Each of the 8 T cell receptor beta chains below was sequenced from the same sample in a study of T cell changes during pregnancy in multiple sclerosis. Measured with immunoSEQ multiplex PCR; TCRdb has only the in-frame clones, and not every one. Of about 60,000 clones listed, more than 85% were seen once; the top ten hold around 0.85%. The sample in question was peripheral blood, obtained in the first trimester of pregnancy. The receptor source for this set is a female donor with multiple sclerosis, enrolled in a pregnancy study.

V and J are TRBV2 and TRBJ1-2; D ambiguous. The CDR3 totals 16 residues. Trimming left V 4 bases short and J 6 bases short, with 21 bases between. Germline V gives CDR1 SNHLY, CDR2 FYNNEI. CDR3 coding DNA: TGTGCCAGCAGTGGATCCCCGTTTGCGCTCCAGGATGGCTACACCTTC. It translates to CASSGSPFALQDGYTF.

This clone has a single count. V usage is TRBV19 and J usage is TRBJ1-2; D call uncertain. The CDR3 contains 15 residues. V was clipped by 0 bases and J by 2 bases, with 10 bases between them. CDR1 is LNHDA and CDR2 is SQIVND in the germline V gene (reference sequence). CDR3 amino acids: CASSIDSGRNYGYTF. CDR3 DNA sequence: TGTGCCAGTAGTATAGACTCGGGGAGAAACTATGGCTACACCTTC.

The chain's CDR3 is CASSPQSSRGGTQYF. In nucleotides, the CDR3 is TGTGCCAGCTCACCACAAAGCTCGCGAGGGGGGACCCAGTACTTC. The genes are TRBV18 and TRBJ2-5; a possible D gene is TRBD1 (6 bases). Deletions cut 1 base from V and 7 bases from J, with 16 bases between. CDR3 size: 15 residues. Germline V gene sequence: CDR1 KGHSH, CDR2 LQKENI.

V and J are TRBV7-2 and TRBJ1-1; perhaps TRBD1 as D (5 bases). The germline V gene encodes CDR1 SGHTA and CDR2 FQGNSA. The CDR3 is 14 residues long. V lost 5 bases and J 5 bases, leaving 15 bases between the germline ends. CDR3 amino acids: CASSPNSQGTEAFF. CDR3 DNA sequence: TGTGCCAGCAGCCCTAATAGCCAGGGAACTGAAGCTTTCTTT.

The count of this clone is one. The genes are TRBV18 and TRBJ1-5; no reliable D call. Trimming left V 2 bases short and J 4 bases short, with 12 bases between. Germline CDR1 is KGHSH and CDR2 is LQKENI. This CDR3 is built from 15 residues. The CDR3 nucleotides are TGTGCCAGCTCACCAAGTCGGGAACAGAATCAGCCCCAGCATTTT. Translating it yields CASSPSREQNQPQHF.

The chain links TRBV27 to TRBJ1-4, with D maybe TRBD1 (6 bases). The CDR3 loop spans 14 amino acids. Trimming removed 3 bases from V and 10 bases from J, with 15 bases in between. Germline-derived CDR1 and CDR2 are MNHEY and SMNVEV (reference sequence). CDR3 protein: CASSLRQVGGKLFF. CDR3 nucleotides: TGTGCCAGCAGTTTGAGACAGGTCGGAGGAAAACTGTTTTTT.

The chain couples TRBV6-5 to TRBJ1-4, with no clear D. V lost 2 bases and J 8 bases, leaving 12 bases between the germline ends. The CDR3 loop spans 14 amino acids. CDR1 MNHEY and CDR2 SVGAGI come from the germline V gene. The DNA for the CDR3 is TGTGCCAGCAGTTACCTGGGGAGCGGGGAAAAACTGTTTTTT. Translated: CASSYLGSGEKLFF.

The chain couples TRBV5-8 to TRBJ2-7; 9 bases agree with TRBD1. Trimming took 0 bases from V and 2 from J; bases not matched to a gene: 3. Looked up from germline, CDR1 is SGHTS and CDR2 is YDEGEE. The CDR3 runs to 15 residues. Here the CDR3 reads CASSLVGDRAYEQYF. DNA for the CDR3: TGTGCCAGCAGCTTGGTAGGGGACAGGGCCTACGAGCAGTACTTC.